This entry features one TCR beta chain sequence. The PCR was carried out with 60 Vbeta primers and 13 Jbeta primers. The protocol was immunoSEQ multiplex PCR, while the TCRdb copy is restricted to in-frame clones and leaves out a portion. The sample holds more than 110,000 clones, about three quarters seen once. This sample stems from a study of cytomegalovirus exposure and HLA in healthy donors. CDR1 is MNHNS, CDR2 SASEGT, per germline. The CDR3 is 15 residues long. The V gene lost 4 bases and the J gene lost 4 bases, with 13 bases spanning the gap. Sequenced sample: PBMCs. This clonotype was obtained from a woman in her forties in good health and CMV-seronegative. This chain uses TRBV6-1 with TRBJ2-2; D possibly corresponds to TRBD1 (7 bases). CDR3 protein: CASSARQGGTGELFF. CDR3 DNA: TGTGCCAGCAGTGCAAGGCAGGGGGGCACCGGGGAGCTGTTTTTT.